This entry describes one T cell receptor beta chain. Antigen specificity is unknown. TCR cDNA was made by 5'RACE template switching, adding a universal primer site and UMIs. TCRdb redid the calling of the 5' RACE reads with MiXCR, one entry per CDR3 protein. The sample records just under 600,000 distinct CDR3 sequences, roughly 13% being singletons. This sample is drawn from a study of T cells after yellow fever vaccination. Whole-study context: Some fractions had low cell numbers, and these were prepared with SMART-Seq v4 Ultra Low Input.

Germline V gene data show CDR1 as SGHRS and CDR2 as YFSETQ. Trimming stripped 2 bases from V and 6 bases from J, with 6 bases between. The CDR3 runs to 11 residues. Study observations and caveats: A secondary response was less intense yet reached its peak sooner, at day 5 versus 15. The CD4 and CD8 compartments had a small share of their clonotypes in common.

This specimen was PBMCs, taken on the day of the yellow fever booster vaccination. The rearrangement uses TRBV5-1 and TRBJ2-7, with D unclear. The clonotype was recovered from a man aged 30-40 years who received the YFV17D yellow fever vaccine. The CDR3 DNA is TGCGCCAGCAGCTTCCGGACCGAGCAGTACTTC. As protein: CASSFRTEQYF.